This paragraph reports one T cell receptor (beta chain). Its antigen is not known. The germline V and J ends were trimmed by 2 bases and 4 bases, with 14 bases remaining between them. Germline V gene lookup returns CDR1 LNHDA and CDR2 SQIVND (reference sequence). CDR3 length: 16 amino acids. Library preparation (for TCRbeta) was performed with unique molecular identifiers. TCRdb processed the PCR reads anew with MiXCR; each CDR3 protein has one entry. In the table there are about 260,000 distinct CDR3 sequences, 9.5% to 13% of which are singletons. The sample comes from a study of T-cell reconstitution after alpha-beta-depleted transplantation in children. Study-level results: About two months after transplant, alpha-beta T cells reportedly came from several hundred expanded graft clones. Newly produced T cells mostly provided counts and TCRbeta diversity after one year, as hyperexpanded clones declined. The origin of high day-60 TCRbeta diversity in some patients lay in surviving recipient T cells and thymic progenitors.

The sample here was peripheral blood, taken 180 days after TCRalphabeta/CD19-depleted stem cell transplant. This TCR came from a male patient between 2 and 10 years old who had a stem cell transplant for chronic granulomatous disease, so the T cells may come from the graft donor. The chain is built from TRBV19 and TRBJ1-4; D remains unclear. This CDR3 is CASSITTDGYNEKLFF. Written as DNA, the CDR3 is TGTGCCAGTAGTATAACGACGGATGGCTATAATGAAAAACTGTTTTTT.